Listed below are T cell receptor beta chains from one sample, sequenced in a study of shared clonotypes between healthy human individuals. Clones were sequenced by immunoSEQ multiplex PCR, and TCRdb holds only the in-frame ones, with some missing. The sample includes hundreds of thousands of clones, about 74% of them seen just once. The sample taken for sequencing was memory CD4+ T cells sorted from blood. These receptor sequences come from a woman aged 30 to 39 in good health. The CDR3 runs from the conserved cysteine through the conserved F or W. Fields, in order: V gene, CDR3 length, clone size, J gene, D gene, CDR3 DNA, CDR3 protein. The D gene is left open where the match is weak. Clone size is not always given. Where it is, it says once, few, many or a class for expanded clones.

TRBV5-1,16,.,TRBJ2-7,.,TGCGCCAGCAGCGTTGATGGGACGCCTTCGGGACGCGAGCAGTACTTC,CASSVDGTPSGREQYF
TRBV29-1,12,.,TRBJ2-7,TRBD2,TGCAGCGTTGGAGGGACTACAAACGAGCAGTACTTC,CSVGGTTNEQYF
TRBV7-8,12,once,TRBJ1-2,.,TGTGCCAGCAGCCCTGGACAGTACGGCTACACCTTC,CASSPGQYGYTF
TRBV6-5,16,.,TRBJ2-6,.,TGTGCCAGCAGTTATTCATCCGGGGCTGGGGCCAACGTCCTGACTTTC,CASSYSSGAGANVLTF
TRBV6-5,15,.,TRBJ1-1,TRBD1,TGTGCCAGCAGCACAACCGGGACAGCTAACACTGAAGCTTTCTTT,CASSTTGTANTEAFF
TRBV4-2,15,.,TRBJ1-2,.,TGTGCCAGCAGCCAAGTTTCCGGCACTAACTATGGCTACACCTTC,CASSQVSGTNYGYTF
TRBV5-4,13,.,TRBJ1-2,TRBD1,TGTGCCAGCGGCAAGGGACAGGATTATGGCTACACCTTC,CASGKGQDYGYTF
TRBV2,13,.,TRBJ1-5,.,TGTGCCAGCAGGACACTAAGCAATCAGCCCCAGCATTTT,CASRTLSNQPQHF
TRBV6-6,14,few,TRBJ1-5,.,TGTGCCAGCAGCTATACCCGGGATGGGCAGCCCCAGCATTTT,CASSYTRDGQPQHF
TRBV25-1,16,.,TRBJ2-1,TRBD2,TGTGCCAGCAGTGAGAGACTAGCGGAAAAATACAATGAGCAGTTCTTC,CASSERLAEKYNEQFF
TRBV30,16,.,TRBJ1-5,TRBD1,TGTGCCTGGAGGAAGTCCGGGACAGGGGTCCTGCAGCCCCAGCATTTT,CAWRKSGTGVLQPQHF
TRBV4-1,14,few,TRBJ1-4,TRBD1,TGCGCCAGCACCGACGGGACAGGGCATGAAAAACTGTTTTTT,CASTDGTGHEKLFF
TRBV5-1,17,medium-sized,TRBJ2-6,.,TGCGCCAGCAGCTTTGGGACCCAGGTGCCCGGTGCCAACGTCCTGACTTTC,CASSFGTQVPGANVLTF
TRBV10-1,15,.,TRBJ2-7,TRBD2,TGCGCCAGCAGTGAGTCCGGGCGGGGGGTGGACGAGCAGTACTTC,CASSESGRGVDEQYF
TRBV6-5,15,.,TRBJ2-2,.,TGTGCCAGCAGTTACTCGGACAGACACACCGGGGAGCTGTTTTTT,CASSYSDRHTGELFF
TRBV5-1,14,few,TRBJ1-3,.,TGCGCCAGCAGAGACCCTTCCTCTGGAAACACCATATATTTT,CASRDPSSGNTIYF
TRBV7-8,12,.,TRBJ2-2,.,TGTGCCAGCAGCTTAGACCGGGGGGAGCTGTTTTTT,CASSLDRGELFF
TRBV27,15,.,TRBJ1-1,TRBD1,TGTGCCAGCAGTCGAAGGACAGGGATGAACACTGAAGCTTTCTTT,CASSRRTGMNTEAFF
TRBV9,15,.,TRBJ2-1,.,TGTGCCAGCAGCGTAGGTCAGGGGACCTACAATGAGCAGTTCTTC,CASSVGQGTYNEQFF
TRBV27,17,few,TRBJ2-4,.,TGTGCCAGCAGCAAAATGACAGTCAATACAGCCAAAAACATTCAGTACTTC,CASSKMTVNTAKNIQYF
TRBV2,13,.,TRBJ1-2,TRBD1,TGTGCCAGCTCCAGACAGGGGCAGGAGGGCTACACCTTC,CASSRQGQEGYTF
TRBV4-2,12,.,TRBJ1-1,TRBD1,TGTGCCAGCAGCCAGGAGGGACAGTCGGTTTTCTTT,CASSQEGQSVFF
TRBV29-1,12,few,TRBJ1-5,.,TGCAGCGCTATCTGGGGCAATCAGCCCCAGCATTTT,CSAIWGNQPQHF
TRBV11-2,17,.,TRBJ2-1,TRBD2,TGTGCCAGCAGCTTAGGGACTAGCGGAAATTCCTACAATGAGCAGTTCTTC,CASSLGTSGNSYNEQFF
TRBV28,14,.,TRBJ1-4,TRBD1,TGTGCCAGCAGCGGACAGGGAACTAATGAAAAACTGTTTTTT,CASSGQGTNEKLFF
TRBV7-2,15,many,TRBJ2-1,TRBD2,TGTGCCAGCAGCGCTACTAGCGGGACCTACAATGAGCAGTTCTTC,CASSATSGTYNEQFF
TRBV18,15,.,TRBJ1-2,.,TGTGCCAGCTCACCAAAGGTTTCGACTAACTATGGCTACACCTTC,CASSPKVSTNYGYTF
TRBV27,16,.,TRBJ2-1,.,TGTGCCAGCAGCCCCCAGACAGGCCTCTCCTACAATGAGCAGTTCTTC,CASSPQTGLSYNEQFF
TRBV28,13,.,TRBJ2-1,.,TGTGCCAGCAGTATCCCGGTTTACAATGAGCAGTTCTTC,CASSIPVYNEQFF
TRBV29-1,12,few,TRBJ2-3,.,TGCAGCGTTGCCCACAGGGAAGATACGCAGTATTTT,CSVAHREDTQYF
TRBV2,13,once,TRBJ2-1,.,TGTGCCAGCACTTCGGAGAGGTTCAATGAGCAGTTCTTC,CASTSERFNEQFF
TRBV9,15,.,TRBJ1-6,.,TGTGCCAGCAGCGTAGCTGCCGCGGGGGATTCACCCCTCCACTTT,CASSVAAAGDSPLHF
TRBV4-1,16,.,TRBJ2-5,TRBD2,TGCGCCAGCAGCCCCGGACTAGCGGGAGGTGGGGAGACCCAGTACTTC,CASSPGLAGGGETQYF
TRBV6-5,15,.,TRBJ1-2,.,TGTGCCAGCAGTCGTCTCTTGAGGGGCGCCTATGGCTACACCTTC,CASSRLLRGAYGYTF
TRBV7-2,16,.,TRBJ2-2,TRBD2,TGTGCCAGCAGCTTAGTAACCGCGGGAGTTACCGGGGAGCTGTTTTTT,CASSLVTAGVTGELFF
TRBV21-1,16,.,TRBJ2-7,.,TGTGCCAGCAGCAAAGTTTGCGGGGCAGACACCTACGAGCAGTACTTC,CASSKVCGADTYEQYF
TRBV25-1,15,.,TRBJ2-7,TRBD1,TGTGCCAGCAGCTTACCCGGGACAGAGACCTACGAGCAGTACTTC,CASSLPGTETYEQYF
TRBV4-2,15,.,TRBJ2-7,TRBD2,TGTGCCAGCAGCCAAAGTTTCCTAGCGGGAAACGAGCAGTACTTC,CASSQSFLAGNEQYF
TRBV7-2,12,.,TRBJ1-2,.,TGTGCCAGCAGCTTAGCGAGGGATGGCTACACCTTC,CASSLARDGYTF
TRBV6-1,12,.,TRBJ2-7,.,TGTGCCAGCAAGGACGCAGGCGACGAGCAGTACTTC,CASKDAGDEQYF
TRBV7-2,13,.,TRBJ1-1,.,TGTGCCAGCAGCTTAGTTCCGGGGGATGAAGCTTTCTTT,CASSLVPGDEAFF
TRBV28,16,.,TRBJ1-4,.,TGTGCCAGCAGTGCCCCCGGGGAAGCAACTAATGAAAAACTGTTTTTT,CASSAPGEATNEKLFF
TRBV5-1,15,.,TRBJ2-3,TRBD1,TGCGCCAGCAGGGAAGACAGGGGCAACACAGATACGCAGTATTTT,CASREDRGNTDTQYF
TRBV5-1,13,once,TRBJ2-1,.,TGCGCCAGCAGCTTGGGATTCCCAAATGAGCAGTTCTTC,CASSLGFPNEQFF
TRBV2,13,once,TRBJ2-5,TRBD2,TGTGCCAGCAATGTAGCGGGAGACGAGACCCAGTACTTC,CASNVAGDETQYF
TRBV7-2,16,.,TRBJ2-5,.,TGTGCCAGCAGCTTAGGGCCCTTACTAGCCCAAGAGACCCAGTACTTC,CASSLGPLLAQETQYF
TRBV5-1,14,.,TRBJ2-7,.,TGCGCCAGCAGCTTGGTGGGCCACTCCTACGAGCAGTACTTC,CASSLVGHSYEQYF
TRBV5-4,17,few,TRBJ2-5,TRBD1,TGTGCCAGCAGCTGGACGGGACAGGGGGCTTCCGGAGAGACCCAGTACTTC,CASSWTGQGASGETQYF
TRBV6-6,16,once,TRBJ1-1,TRBD1,TGTGCCAGCAGCCGACCAACCGGGACAGAGGACACTGAAGCTTTCTTT,CASSRPTGTEDTEAFF
TRBV7-9,13,.,TRBJ1-5,.,TGTGCCAGCAGACCTCTTAGCAATCAGCCCCAGCATTTT,CASRPLSNQPQHF
TRBV25-1,11,.,TRBJ1-2,.,TGTGCCAGCAGTGAATCCTTTGGCTACACCTTC,CASSESFGYTF
TRBV7-9,13,once,TRBJ2-5,.,TGTGCCAGCAGTCAGGGGCGCCAAGAGACCCAGTACTTC,CASSQGRQETQYF
TRBV5-1,13,few,TRBJ1-1,.,TGCGCCAGCAGCTTGAGATCGAACACTGAAGCTTTCTTT,CASSLRSNTEAFF
TRBV7-9,15,.,TRBJ2-1,.,TGTGCCAGCAGCTTCGGCGCTAACTCCTACAATGAGCAGTTCTTC,CASSFGANSYNEQFF
TRBV4-1,14,.,TRBJ2-7,.,TGCGCCAGCAGCCTAACAGGGGAGGCCTACGAGCAGTACTTC,CASSLTGEAYEQYF
TRBV14,15,.,TRBJ1-2,.,TGTGCCAGCAGCCAAGGGAGCAGGGGCGGCTATGGCTACACCTTC,CASSQGSRGGYGYTF
TRBV6-1,13,.,TRBJ1-1,.,TGTGCCAGCAGGAGGGGGATGAACACTGAAGCTTTCTTT,CASRRGMNTEAFF
TRBV19,11,.,TRBJ2-7,.,TGTGCCAGTAGTAATCTTTACGAGCAGTACTTC,CASSNLYEQYF